The 23 T cell receptor beta chains below come from one sample, sequenced in a study of response to subunit inactivated influenza vaccine. TCRdb processed the RT-PCR reads anew with MiXCR; each CDR3 protein has one entry. The sample includes more than 450,000 distinct CDR3 sequences, around 11% of them seen just once. This specimen consisted of PBMCs from blood, obtained on the day of vaccination. The receptors shown here come from a man between 45 and 60 years old who received an inactivated influenza vaccine.

The chain has TRBV7-2 and TRBJ1-1; no clear D. The ends were cut back, 2 bases at V and 6 bases at J, with 19 bases in the middle. Germline loops: CDR1 SGHTA, CDR2 FQGNSA. The CDR3 has 16 amino acids. CDR3 DNA sequence: TGTGCCAGCAGCTTAAATCCCCCGCGGGTTGGTGCTGAAGCTTTCTTT. Protein: CASSLNPPRVGAEAFF.

This chain uses TRBV10-3 with TRBJ2-1; TRBD2 matches 7 bases. Germline assignment: CDR1 ENHRY and CDR2 SYGVKD. This CDR3 spans 15 amino acids. V trimming: 6 bases; J trimming: 0 bases; junction bases outside the gene matches: 5. CDR3 sequence reads: CAIRIAGLSYNEQFF. For the CDR3, the DNA is TGTGCCATCAGGATAGCGGGCCTCTCCTACAATGAGCAGTTCTTC.

This clonotype appeared a few times. V usage is TRBV6-5 and J usage is TRBJ1-5; no clear D. V was clipped by 1 base and J by 1 base, with 8 bases between them. CDR1 and CDR2 (germline): MNHEY, SVGAGI. The CDR3 covers 15 residues. CDR3 sequence reads: CASSYFDKSNQPQHF. CDR3 nucleotides: TGTGCCAGCAGTTACTTTGACAAAAGCAATCAGCCCCAGCATTTT.

This clonotype has only a few counts. The rearrangement joins TRBV20-1 to TRBJ2-1, with 8 bases identical to TRBD1. The CDR3 length is 16 residues. J lost 6 bases, V lost 5 bases, and 15 bases had no gene match. Germline CDR1 DFQATT, CDR2 SNEGSKA (reference sequence). CDR3 in DNA: TGCAGTGCTCAAAGCCCAACCGGGACAGGAAGCAATGAGCAGTTCTTC. It translates to CSAQSPTGTGSNEQFF.

This clonotype was counted once. The chain recombines TRBV7-2 with TRBJ2-1; either TRBD1 or TRBD2 may supply D (6 bases each). Germline V lookup: CDR1 SGHTA, CDR2 FQGNSA. This CDR3 has 17 residues. The V and J ends lost 4 bases and 1 base respectively, with 17 bases between them. The CDR3 loop is CASSSTSSGASYNEQFF. The CDR3 nucleotides read TGTGCCAGCAGCTCGACTTCGTCGGGGGCATCCTACAATGAGCAGTTCTTC. The whole variable domain, remainder taken from reference TRBV7-2 and TRBJ2-1, is GAGVSQSPSNKVTEKGKDVELRCDPISGHTALYWYRQSLGQGLEFLIYFQGNSAPDKSGLPSDRFSAERTGGSVSTLTIQRTQQEDSAVYLCASSSTSSGASYNEQFFGPGTRLTVL.

The chain is built from TRBV12-3 or TRBV12-4 and TRBJ2-5, with D hard to call. This CDR3 contains 13 residues. The germline V and J ends were trimmed by 6 bases and 1 base, with 9 bases remaining between them. DNA of the CDR3: TGTGCCAGCAGGGAAGAGTTCCAAGAGACCCAGTACTTC. Translating it yields CASREEFQETQYF.

This clonotype was seen only a few times. This chain links TRBV5-1 with TRBJ2-2; D unresolved. CDR3 size: 15 residues. V dropped 4 bases and J dropped 1 base, with 11 bases sitting between them. CDR1 and CDR2 (germline): SGHRS, YFSETQ. CDR3 residues: CASSIRTMNTGELFF. CDR3 nucleotide sequence: TGCGCCAGCAGCATCCGGACCATGAACACCGGGGAGCTGTTTTTT.

The rearrangement joins TRBV5-1 to TRBJ2-2; D possibly uses TRBD1 or TRBD2 (5 bases each). This CDR3 has 17 amino acids. V gave up 2 bases and J gave up 0 bases, with 14 bases separating them. The germline CDR1 and CDR2 sequences are SGHRS and YFSETQ. The CDR3: CASSFRDGLANTGELFF. DNA of the CDR3: TGCGCCAGCAGCTTTCGGGACGGACTCGCGAACACCGGGGAGCTGTTTTTT.

This chain connects TRBV6-2 or TRBV6-3 to TRBJ2-2; 9 bases line up with TRBD2. The trim removed 6 bases at V and 6 bases at J, leaving 5 bases unmatched. The CDR3 extends over 14 amino acids. Germline loops: CDR1 MNHEY, CDR2 SVGEGT. This CDR3 is CASSSSGKSGELFF. The CDR3 region has the DNA TGTGCCAGCAGCTCTAGCGGGAAATCCGGGGAGCTGTTTTTT.

The rearrangement links TRBV7-6 to TRBJ2-7, with TRBD1 identical over 9 bases. The CDR3 length is 15 residues. Losses at the gene ends were 1 base for V and 2 bases for J; bases not matched to a gene: 3. In germline, CDR1 is SGHVS, CDR2 FNYEAQ. The CDR3 coding sequence is TGTGCCAGCAGCTTAGGGACAGGGGAGCCCTACGAGCAGTACTTC. Encoded protein: CASSLGTGEPYEQYF.

This clonotype showed up many times. The rearrangement uses TRBV6-1 and TRBJ2-7; D is possibly TRBD1 (5 bases). The V and J ends lost 5 bases and 4 bases respectively, with 18 bases between them. The germline V gene has CDR1 MNHNS and CDR2 SASEGT. The CDR3 spans 15 residues. CDR3 loop: CASSKGASELYEQYF. As DNA, the CDR3 is TGTGCCAGCAGTAAAGGGGCAAGCGAGTTGTACGAGCAGTACTTC.

The chain is built from TRBV4-2 and TRBJ1-4, with D maybe TRBD1 (6 bases). The CDR3 consists of 19 residues. Trimming shortened V by 0 bases and J by 0 bases, and 17 bases separated the two germline ends. Germline V gene data show CDR1 as LGHNA and CDR2 as YNFKEQ. This CDR3 is CASSQDTRRGRATNEKLFF. The CDR3 DNA follows: TGTGCCAGCAGCCAAGATACTCGAAGGGGGAGGGCAACTAATGAAAAACTGTTTTTT.

The table lists this clonotype with a few counts. The chain is built from TRBV2 and TRBJ2-7; D not certain. There are 13 residues in the CDR3. Germline V lookup: CDR1 SNHLY, CDR2 FYNNEI. The V end lost 8 bases, the J end lost 1 base, and 12 bases lay between the germline ends. CDR3 in amino acids: CASSVGNSYEQYF. The CDR3 region has the DNA TGTGCCAGCTCAGTTGGGAATTCCTACGAGCAGTACTTC.

This clonotype was seen a few times. J is TRBJ2-1 and V is TRBV10-3, with 8 nucleotides matching TRBD2. Germline CDR1 and CDR2: ENHRY and SYGVKD. V shed 2 bases, J shed 10 bases, and the junction held 7 bases outside the gene matches. CDR3 length equals 14 residues. CDR3: CAISEKAGAGEQFF. The CDR3 region has the DNA TGTGCCATCAGTGAGAAAGCGGGGGCAGGGGAGCAGTTCTTC.

This clonotype was seen more than once but under ten times. V gene TRBV7-2 combines with J gene TRBJ1-6; D unresolved. This CDR3 comprises 14 residues. The germline gives CDR1 SGHTA, CDR2 FQGNSA. V dropped 1 base and J dropped 9 bases, with 10 bases sitting between them. CDR3 DNA: TGTGCCAGCAGCTTAGGACAAACTTTTTCACCCCTCCACTTT. Translation gives CASSLGQTFSPLHF.

This chain uses TRBV6-5 with TRBJ1-2; D unresolved. CDR1 MNHEY and CDR2 SVGAGI come from the germline V gene. V dropped 5 bases and J dropped 2 bases, with 15 bases sitting between them. The CDR3 is 15 amino acids. CDR3 in DNA: TGTGCCAGCAGTCGTACTCAAGGGTTGAACTATGGCTACACCTTC. It encodes CASSRTQGLNYGYTF.

This clonotype has more than one count but fewer than ten. This chain links TRBV7-2 with TRBJ1-2, with a tentative D call TRBD1 (6 bases). Germline V gives CDR1 SGHTA, CDR2 FQGNSA. The CDR3 totals 13 residues. The germline V and J ends were trimmed by 1 base and 9 bases, with 12 bases remaining between them. The CDR3 region is CASSLGQVLRYTF. The CDR3 DNA reads TGTGCCAGCAGCTTAGGACAGGTTCTTCGCTACACCTTC.

At least ten counts were recorded for this clonotype. The chain couples TRBV12-3 or TRBV12-4 to TRBJ1-1; no clear D. The CDR3 sequence is 13 residues long. V was clipped by 1 base and J by 4 bases, with 7 bases between them. The CDR3 loop is CASSLGDGTEAFF. The CDR3 DNA sequence: TGTGCCAGCAGTTTAGGGGATGGCACTGAAGCTTTCTTT.

The chain couples TRBV12-3 or TRBV12-4 to TRBJ1-1, with a possible D match to TRBD1 (5 bases). The CDR3 has 15 residues. The V and J ends lost 3 bases and 1 base respectively, with 12 bases between them. CDR3 coding DNA: TGTGCCAGCAGTTTCTGGGGGTCGCCGAACACTGAAGCTTTCTTT. Encoded protein: CASSFWGSPNTEAFF.

V is TRBV6-5 and J is TRBJ1-2; 10 nucleotides align to TRBD1. The CDR3 spans 15 residues. Per germline, CDR1 MNHEY and CDR2 SVGAGI. After removal of 0 bases from V and 8 bases from J, the junction contained 6 bases not matched to a gene. The chain's CDR3 is CASSYSRTGGGGYTF. For the CDR3, the DNA is TGTGCCAGCAGTTACTCCCGGACAGGGGGAGGAGGCTACACCTTC.

CDR3 in amino acids: CSVGPGTGGSYEQYF. The CDR3 nucleotides are TGCAGCGTGGGACCCGGGACAGGGGGTTCCTACGAGCAGTACTTC. The rearrangement links TRBV29-1 to TRBJ2-7, with 11 bases fitting TRBD1. With 6 bases clipped from V and 1 base from J, the junction kept 8 bases outside the gene matches. Germline V lookup: CDR1 SQVTM, CDR2 ANQGSEA. The CDR3 is 15 residues long.

The chain employs TRBV15 and TRBJ2-5, with TRBD1 matching 7 bases. J gave up 2 bases and V 6 bases, and 9 bases lay outside the gene matches. Germline CDR1 and CDR2: LNHNV and YYDKDF (reference sequence). The CDR3 has 15 residues. The CDR3 spells CATRSGQRFQETQYF. CDR3 nucleotide sequence: TGTGCCACCAGGTCGGGACAGCGATTTCAAGAGACCCAGTACTTC. Combining the CDR3 with reference TRBV15 and TRBJ2-5 gives the whole variable domain DAMVIQNPRYQVTQFGKPVTLSCSQTLNHNVMYWYQQKSSQAPKLLFHYYDKDFNNEADTPDNFQSRRPNTSFCFLDIRSPGLGDTAMYLCATRSGQRFQETQYFGPGTRLLVL.

The V and J genes are TRBV6-1 and TRBJ2-7; 10 bases agree with TRBD1. The CDR3 has 15 residues. J gave up 2 bases and V 5 bases, and 6 bases lay outside the gene matches. Germline V gene sequence: CDR1 MNHNS, CDR2 SASEGT. The CDR3 DNA reads as TGTGCCAGCAGTCGGGGGACAGGGGTTACCTACGAGCAGTACTTC. Its protein product is CASSRGTGVTYEQYF.